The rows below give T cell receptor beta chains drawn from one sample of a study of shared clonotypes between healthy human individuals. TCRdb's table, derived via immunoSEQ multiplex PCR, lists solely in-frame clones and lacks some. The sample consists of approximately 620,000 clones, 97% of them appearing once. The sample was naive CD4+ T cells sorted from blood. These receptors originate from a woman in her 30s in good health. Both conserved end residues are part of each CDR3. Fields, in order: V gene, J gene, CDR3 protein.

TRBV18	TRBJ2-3	CASSPNTGGGDTQYF
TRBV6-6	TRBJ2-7	CASTRGGSYEQYF
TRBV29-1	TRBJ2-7	CSGSDRQGNEQYF
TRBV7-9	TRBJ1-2	CASSLGTNYGYTF
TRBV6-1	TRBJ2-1	CASSVAGNYNEQFF
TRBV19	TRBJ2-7	CASSISAGQIYEQYF
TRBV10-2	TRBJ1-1	CASSESGQGADTEAFF
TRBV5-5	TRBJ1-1	CASSFFGTGGTEAFF
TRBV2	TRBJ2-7	CASSEREGRYEQYF
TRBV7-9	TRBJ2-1	CASSSLLVPGLDNEQFF
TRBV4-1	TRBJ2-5	CASSRPRQGFETQYF
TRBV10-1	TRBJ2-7	CASSGGLPYEQYF
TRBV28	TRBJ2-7	CASNPGQTYEQYF
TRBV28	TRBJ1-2	CASTLARGDGYTF
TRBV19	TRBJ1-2	CASSAWLAYGYTF
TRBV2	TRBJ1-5	CASSVFRGQPQHF
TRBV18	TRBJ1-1	CASSPLTGEAFF
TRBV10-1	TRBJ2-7	CASSAGTGGWEQYF
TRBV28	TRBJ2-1	CASSPPTGSSYNEQFF
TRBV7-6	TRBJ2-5	CASSTTKETQYF
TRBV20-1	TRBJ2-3	CSAGGPDTQYF
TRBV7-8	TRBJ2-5	CVVLAGSQETQYF
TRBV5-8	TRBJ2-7	CASSLPSGYSSYEQYF
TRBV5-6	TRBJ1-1	CASSLATGTEAFF
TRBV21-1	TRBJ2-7	CASLGGWDEQYF
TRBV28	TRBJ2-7	CASSYPGQGGEQYF
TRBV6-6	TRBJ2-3	CASNLGLAGGIDTQYF
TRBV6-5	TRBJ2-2	CASSYRTGGHRELFF
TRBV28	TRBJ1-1	CASLTTAGTEAFF
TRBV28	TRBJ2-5	CASSLIGTDQETQYF
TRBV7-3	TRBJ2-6	CASSPGQHFSGANVLTF
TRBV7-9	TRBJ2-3	CASSRLANGTDTQYF
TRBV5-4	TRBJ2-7	CASSSATSGNLEQYF
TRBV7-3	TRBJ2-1	CASSLKPSGSNEQFF